The sequence of this T cell receptor beta chain was determined in a study of low-dose radiotherapy and immunotherapy resistance in tumors. Study information: Doses delivered to Cohort 2 were 1 Gy per fraction every two weeks, amounting to 13 Gy over 26 weeks. Nivolumab was given to patients as a 240 mg flat dose every two weeks, and ipilimumab at 1 mg/kg every six weeks. Both were delivered intravenously. The study gave patients oral aspirin 300 mg daily for four cycles from cycle 1 day 1.

First-strand cDNA used TRAV- and TRBV-specific primers, covering alpha and beta chains. TCRs underwent about 22 PCR cycles of amplification with a constant-region primer and V-primer adapter. TCRdb itself ran the reads through MiXCR, one entry per CDR3 protein. The table includes tens of thousands of distinct CDR3 sequences, 15% to 20% detected once. The time point: before trial treatment. Treatment of the donors consisted of nivolumab and ipilimumab (plus aspirin, low-dose cyclophosphamide and low-dose radiotherapy). There are many counts of this clonotype. Trimming took 2 bases from V and 0 from J, leaving 7 bases between them. CDR1 and CDR2 (germline): MNHEY, SVGAGI. The CDR3 extends over 14 amino acids.

The receptor was derived from a male donor with prostate cancer. Sequenced material: PBMCs, taken before treatment. The genes are TRBV6-5 and TRBJ2-5; D remains unclear. DNA of the CDR3: TGTGCCAGCAGTTACGGCCGGAACCAAGAGACCCAGTACTTC. It codes for CASSYGRNQETQYF.